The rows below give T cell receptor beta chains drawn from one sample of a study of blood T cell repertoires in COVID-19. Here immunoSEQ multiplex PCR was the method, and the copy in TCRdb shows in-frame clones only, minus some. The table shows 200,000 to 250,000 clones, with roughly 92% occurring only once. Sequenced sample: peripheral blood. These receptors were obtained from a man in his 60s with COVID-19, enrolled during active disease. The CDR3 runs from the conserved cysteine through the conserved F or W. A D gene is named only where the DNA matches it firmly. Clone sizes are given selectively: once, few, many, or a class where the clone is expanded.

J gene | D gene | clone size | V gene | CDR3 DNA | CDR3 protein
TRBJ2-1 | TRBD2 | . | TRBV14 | TGTGCCAGCAGCCAAGGGCGTGCGGGGGGGTACAATGAGCAGTTCTTC | CASSQGRAGGYNEQFF
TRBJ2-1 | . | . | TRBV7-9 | TGTGCCAGCAGGGTGTGGAGGGGCCTTTACAATGAGCAGTTCTTC | CASRVWRGLYNEQFF
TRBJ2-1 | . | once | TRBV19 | TGTGCCAGTAGTATAGGAGGGCAGAATGAGCAGTTCTTC | CASSIGGQNEQFF
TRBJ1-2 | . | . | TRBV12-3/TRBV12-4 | TGTGCCAGCAGCAGCCAGGGGAACTATGGCTACACCTTC | CASSSQGNYGYTF
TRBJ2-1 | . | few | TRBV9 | TGTGCCAGCAGCGTAGCCAATTCCTACAATGAGCAGTTCTTC | CASSVANSYNEQFF
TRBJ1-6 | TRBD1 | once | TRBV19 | TGTGCCAGTAGTCCCTCCGGGACAGAGAATTCACCCCTCCACTTT | CASSPSGTENSPLHF
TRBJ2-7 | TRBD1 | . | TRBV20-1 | TGCAGTGCTACGACAGGGAATGAGCAGTACTTC | CSATTGNEQYF
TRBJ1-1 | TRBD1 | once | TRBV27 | TGTGCCAGCAACCTCGGGACAGGGGGCCCTCAAAGGCGGTCTGAAGCTTTCTTT | CASNLGTGGPQRRSEAFF
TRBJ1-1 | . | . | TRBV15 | TGTGCCACCAGCAGAGGGCGGGGCTCAATGAACACTGAAGCTTTCTTT | CATSRGRGSMNTEAFF
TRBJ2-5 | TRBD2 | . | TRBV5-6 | TGTGCCAGCAGCTTGGGGGGCGGGAGGGCGCAGACCCAGTACTTC | CASSLGGGRAQTQYF
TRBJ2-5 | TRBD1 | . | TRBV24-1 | TGTGCCACCAGTGATTCGGGACAGGTGGGAGAGACCCAGTACTTC | CATSDSGQVGETQYF
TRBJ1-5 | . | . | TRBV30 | TGTGCCTGGAGTGTGATTCGTCAGGGACACAATCAGCCCCAGCATTTT | CAWSVIRQGHNQPQHF
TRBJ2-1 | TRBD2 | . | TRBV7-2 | TGTGCCAGCAGCCTCATGGGTCTAGCGGGGGGCCTGGGGGAGCAGTTCTTC | CASSLMGLAGGLGEQFF
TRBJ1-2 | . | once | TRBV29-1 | TGCAGCGTGGGAGGCGGGGGTACCTATGGCTACACCTTC | CSVGGGGTYGYTF
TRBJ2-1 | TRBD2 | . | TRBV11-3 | TGTGCCAGCAGCTTAGACCCCGTAGCGGGGGGATACAATGAGCAGTTCTTC | CASSLDPVAGGYNEQFF
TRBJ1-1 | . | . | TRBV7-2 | TGTGCCAGCACCGACAGGCGTAGAGCTTCTGAAGCTTTCTTT | CASTDRRRASEAFF
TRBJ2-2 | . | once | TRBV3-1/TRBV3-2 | TGTGCCAGCAGCCAAGAAGCCTACACCGGGGAGCTGTTTTTT | CASSQEAYTGELFF
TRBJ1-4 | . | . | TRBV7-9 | TGTGCCAGCAGCTTAGACAGGGCCGCAGAAAAACTGTTTTTT | CASSLDRAAEKLFF
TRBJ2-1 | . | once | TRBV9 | TGTGCCAGCAGCGTAGGGCAGGACAGAAACAATGAGCAGTTCTTC | CASSVGQDRNNEQFF
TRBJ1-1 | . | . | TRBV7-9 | TGTGCCAGCAGCTTAGGGGGATTTGGGGCGAACACTGAAGCTTTCTTT | CASSLGGFGANTEAFF
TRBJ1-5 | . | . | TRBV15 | TGTGCCACCAGCAAGGACAGACTTCCAAGCAATCAGCCCCAGCATTTT | CATSKDRLPSNQPQHF
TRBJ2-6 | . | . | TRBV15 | TGTGCCACCAGCAGAGCGGGGGTCGGGGCCAACGTCCTGACTTTC | CATSRAGVGANVLTF
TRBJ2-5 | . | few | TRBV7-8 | TGTGCCAGCAGCTTCTCCACAGGATCACAAGAGACCCAGTACTTC | CASSFSTGSQETQYF
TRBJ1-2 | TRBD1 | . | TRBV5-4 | TGTGCCAGCAGCAAGGACAGGGTAGGAGGCTACACCTTC | CASSKDRVGGYTF
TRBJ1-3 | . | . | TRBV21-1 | TGTGCCAGCAGCAAGACAGGGGCTATCGCCGGAAACACCATATATTTT | CASSKTGAIAGNTIYF
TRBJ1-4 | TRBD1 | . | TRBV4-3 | TGCGCCAGCAGCCAAGAGGGACAGGGAGCAACTAATGAAAAACTGTTTTTT | CASSQEGQGATNEKLFF
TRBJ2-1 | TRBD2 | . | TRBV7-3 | TGTGCCAGCAGCAAAAGGGGACTAGCGGGAGCGTGGGACAATGAGCAGTTCTTC | CASSKRGLAGAWDNEQFF
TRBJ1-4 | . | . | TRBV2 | TGTGCCAGCAGTAAGACAGAAACTAATGAAAAACTGTTTTTT | CASSKTETNEKLFF
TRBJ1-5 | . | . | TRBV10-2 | TGCGCCAGCAGTTTACAGGGTCAGCCCCAGCATTTT | CASSLQGQPQHF
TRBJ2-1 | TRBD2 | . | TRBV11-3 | TGTGCCAGCAGCTTAATCGCGGGAGCCCGGGGGAGTGAGCAGTTCTTC | CASSLIAGARGSEQFF
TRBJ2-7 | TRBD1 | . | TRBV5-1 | TGCGCCAGCAGTTCAGACAGGGCACCCTACGAGCAGTACTTC | CASSSDRAPYEQYF
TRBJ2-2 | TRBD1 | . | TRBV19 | TGTGGGTGTGCGGGACAGGGTCGAACCGGGGAGCTGTTTTTT | CGCAGQGRTGELFF
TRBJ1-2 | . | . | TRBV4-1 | TGCGCCAGCAGCCAAGGCCCGGGTCTCAGCTATGGCTACACCTTC | CASSQGPGLSYGYTF
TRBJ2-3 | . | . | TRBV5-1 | TGCGCCAGCAGCTTGAGGCCTGAGGACACAGATACGCAGTATTTT | CASSLRPEDTDTQYF
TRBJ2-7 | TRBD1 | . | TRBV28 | TGTGCCAGCAGCAGTTTAGCCCTACGGACAGGGGACTCCTACGAGCAGTACTTC | CASSSLALRTGDSYEQYF
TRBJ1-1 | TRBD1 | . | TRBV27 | TGTGCCAGCAGGAAGGGACAGGGGGCCCTGGCCTCTGAAGCTTTCTTT | CASRKGQGALASEAFF
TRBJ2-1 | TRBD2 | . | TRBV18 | TGTGCCAGCTCCCCGGCCCGGGCGGGGGGGCGTAAGGAGCAGTTCTTC | CASSPARAGGRKEQFF
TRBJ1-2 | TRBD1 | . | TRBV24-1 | TGTGCCACCAGTGATTTGGACAGGGAATATGGCTACACCTTC | CATSDLDREYGYTF
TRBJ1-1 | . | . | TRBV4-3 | TGCGCCAGCAGCCAAGTCGGCAGGGGGAACACTGAAGCTTTCTTT | CASSQVGRGNTEAFF
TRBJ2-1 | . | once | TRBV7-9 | TGTGCCAGCAGCTTAGAGAGGGGGAACTGGGTCTTC | CASSLERGNWVF
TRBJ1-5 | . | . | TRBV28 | TGTGCCAGCAGTTTAGGGGGGGGGCGCGTACGCCAGCCCCAGCATTTT | CASSLGGGRVRQPQHF
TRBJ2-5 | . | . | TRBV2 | TGTGCCAGCAGTGAAGAGCTGGAGACCCAGTACTTC | CASSEELETQYF